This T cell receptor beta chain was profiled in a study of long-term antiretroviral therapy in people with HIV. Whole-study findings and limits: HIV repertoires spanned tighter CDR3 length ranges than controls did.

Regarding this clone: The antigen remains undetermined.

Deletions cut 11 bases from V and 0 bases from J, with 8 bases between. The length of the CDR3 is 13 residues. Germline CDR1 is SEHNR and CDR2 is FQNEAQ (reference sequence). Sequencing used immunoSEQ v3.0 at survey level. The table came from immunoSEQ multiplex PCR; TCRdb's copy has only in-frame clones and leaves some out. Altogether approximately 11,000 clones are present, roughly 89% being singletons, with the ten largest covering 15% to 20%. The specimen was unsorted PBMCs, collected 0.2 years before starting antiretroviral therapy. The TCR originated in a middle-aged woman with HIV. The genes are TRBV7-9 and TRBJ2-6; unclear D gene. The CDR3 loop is CAGSNSGANVLTF. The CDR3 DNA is TGTGCCGGTAGTAACTCTGGGGCCAACGTCCTGACTTTC.